These 20 T cell receptor beta chains share one sample of origin, sequenced in a study of human T cells and chemical hapten exposure. TCRdb itself ran the RACE reads through MiXCR, one entry per CDR3 protein. The sample holds some 71,000 distinct CDR3 sequences; more than 9.5% are singletons and the top ten take roughly 1.3%. The time point is: patch test 3, about 24 weeks after DPC sensitization. Treatment meaning: therapeutic diphenylcyclopropenone sensitization with weekly scalp DPC. The specimen comprised whole blood, sampled in connection with sensitization to the hapten diphenylcyclopropenone (DPC). The receptors were gathered from a woman between 45 and 60 years old with alopecia areata. Some clones in this sample may be carry-over from other donors' samples.

This clonotype was counted at least ten times. The chain is built from TRBV12-3 or TRBV12-4 and TRBJ2-7; D is unclear. V was clipped by 6 bases and J by 3 bases, with 9 bases between them. The CDR3 totals 12 residues. CDR3 nucleotides: TGTGCCAGCAGCTCAGCCTACTACGAGCAGTACTTC. It encodes CASSSAYYEQYF.

In its sample, this clonotype was seen a few times. This CDR3 is CASSLGNEQYF. As DNA, the CDR3 is TGTGCCAGCAGTTTAGGTAACGAGCAGTACTTC. The V call is TRBV27, the J call TRBJ2-7; D call uncertain. V shed 2 bases and J shed 5 bases, with 4 bases lying between them. The CDR3 sequence is 11 residues long. Germline CDR1 is MNHEY and CDR2 is SMNVEV (reference sequence).

This chain connects TRBV6-5 to TRBJ2-3, with TRBD2 matching 7 bases. Trimming removed 5 bases from V and 2 bases from J; junction bases left unmatched: 10. This CDR3 comprises 16 residues. Germline V lookup: CDR1 MNHEY, CDR2 SVGAGI. The CDR3 bases are TGTGCCAGCAGTAGGACCCGACTAGCCCACACAGATACGCAGTATTTT. Protein: CASSRTRLAHTDTQYF.

This clonotype was observed at least ten times. The junction differs from germline at one of its ends, possibly a read error. In nucleotides, the CDR3 is TGTGCTAGCAGCCCTCGACTAGCGGGGGGGAAATACCAAGAGACCCAGTACTTC. The encoded protein is CASSPRLAGGKYQETQYF. The rearrangement links TRBV7-7 to TRBJ2-5; TRBD2 matches at 14 bases. Germline CDR1 SSHAT, CDR2 FNYEAQ (reference sequence). CDR3 length: 18 residues.

The chain links TRBV28 to TRBJ2-3; no firm D call. The germline gives CDR1 MDHEN, CDR2 SYDVKM. The CDR3 has 12 residues. V gave up 5 bases and J gave up 7 bases, with 10 bases separating them. The CDR3 loop reads CASSPLVYTQYF. The CDR3 DNA is TGTGCCAGCAGTCCCTTGGTCTATACGCAGTATTTT.

This clonotype was found many times. The V and J genes are TRBV6-2 or TRBV6-3 and TRBJ2-5; D ambiguous. Germline CDR1 reads MNHEY; CDR2 reads SVGEGT. With 6 bases removed from V and 4 bases from J, the gap between germline ends came to 12 bases. The CDR3 consists of 13 residues. DNA for the CDR3: TGTGCCAGCAGCCCCGCCTCTGGAGAGACCCAGTACTTC. Translating gives CASSPASGETQYF.

This clonotype was seen ten or more times. This sequence joins TRBV20-1 and TRBJ1-1, with a possible D match to TRBD1 (6 bases). The CDR3 extends over 16 amino acids. Germline V gene lookup returns CDR1 DFQATT and CDR2 SNEGSKA (reference sequence). Trimming took off 0 bases at V and 0 bases at J, with 14 bases between the two ends. CDR3 DNA sequence: TGCAGTGCTAGAGATCGGCGGGGGCCTATGAACACTGAAGCTTTCTTT. The encoded protein is CSARDRRGPMNTEAFF.

This clonotype was counted ten times or more. V is TRBV18 and J is TRBJ1-1; D not resolved. V shed 1 base and J shed 0 bases, with 9 bases lying between them. The CDR3 runs 15 residues. The germline gives CDR1 KGHSH, CDR2 LQKENI. CDR3 DNA sequence: TGTGCCAGCTCACCACTGTCGCCTCTGAACACTGAAGCTTTCTTT. This encodes CASSPLSPLNTEAFF.

This clonotype was seen many times. The chain recombines TRBV2 with TRBJ1-2, with D hard to call. Trimming cost V 3 bases and J 8 bases, with 13 bases left between them. CDR1 and CDR2 from the germline V gene are SNHLY and FYNNEI. This CDR3 is 13 amino acids long. The chain's CDR3 is CASSDVETGGYTF. The CDR3 bases are TGTGCCAGCAGTGACGTGGAAACCGGGGGCTACACCTTC.

This rearrangement joins TRBV3-1 to TRBJ2-7; D not resolved. Germline V CDR1 and CDR2: LGHDT, YNNKEL (reference sequence). The CDR3 is 12 residues long. Trimming shortened V by 3 bases and J by 2 bases, and 5 bases separated the two germline ends. The CDR3 DNA reads TGTGCCAGCAGCCACTCGACCTACGAGCAGTACTTC. The encoded protein is CASSHSTYEQYF.

This clonotype was detected ten times or more. The V call is TRBV28, the J call TRBJ2-3; 7 nucleotides align to TRBD1. Germline CDR1 MDHEN, CDR2 SYDVKM. With 6 bases clipped from V and 5 bases from J, the junction kept 8 bases outside the gene matches. CDR3 length: 14 amino acids. The CDR3 here is CASSKGARIDTQYF. The CDR3 DNA reads as TGTGCCAGCAGCAAGGGGGCGCGAATAGATACGCAGTATTTT.

This clonotype was counted ten times or more. The chain uses TRBV27 and TRBJ1-2; 10 bases are shared with TRBD1. The germline CDR1 and CDR2 sequences are MNHEY and SMNVEV (reference sequence). The CDR3 has 15 residues. V gave up 4 bases and J gave up 5 bases; unmatched junction bases: 7. The CDR3 loop reads CASSYRQGASYGYTF. The CDR3 DNA reads as TGTGCCAGCAGTTACCGACAGGGGGCAAGTTATGGCTACACCTTC.

The chain couples TRBV5-1 to TRBJ1-1, with 8 bases identical to TRBD1. Germline V gene sequence: CDR1 SGHRS, CDR2 YFSETQ. With V trimmed by 2 bases and J by 3 bases, 3 bases remained unmatched. The CDR3 has 14 residues. The CDR3 loop reads CASSLQDRDTEAFF. In DNA, the CDR3 is TGCGCCAGCAGCTTACAGGACAGGGACACTGAAGCTTTCTTT.

This clonotype was seen a few times. The J gene is TRBJ2-2, the V gene TRBV5-1; TRBD2 matches at 9 bases. V lost 4 bases, J lost 0 bases, and 4 bases stayed unmatched. CDR1 and CDR2 from the germline V gene are SGHRS and YFSETQ. This CDR3 has 16 amino acids. The CDR3 loop is CASSALAGTNTGELFF. Here the CDR3 DNA reads TGCGCCAGCAGCGCGCTAGCGGGGACGAACACCGGGGAGCTGTTTTTT.

The chain recombines TRBV28 with TRBJ1-1; D call uncertain. Looked up from germline, CDR1 is MDHEN and CDR2 is SYDVKM. The CDR3 totals 13 residues. Between the trimmed V and J ends, which lost 6 bases and 0 bases, there was a span of 8 bases. CDR3 DNA: TGTGCCAGCAGAAATAACATGAACACTGAAGCTTTCTTT. Its protein is CASRNNMNTEAFF.

This clonotype came up many times. The CDR3: CASSSTGGGYTF. DNA of the CDR3: TGTGCCAGCAGCTCGACAGGGGGAGGCTACACCTTC. The chain recombines TRBV11-2 with TRBJ1-2; TRBD1 aligns across 9 bases. Germline V lookup: CDR1 SGHAT, CDR2 FQNNGV. The trim removed 4 bases at V and 8 bases at J, leaving 2 bases unmatched. There are 12 residues in the CDR3.

In its sample, this clonotype was seen many times. This sequence joins TRBV11-2 and TRBJ2-1; 11 bases agree with TRBD2. Germline assignment: CDR1 SGHAT and CDR2 FQNNGV. V shed 5 bases and J 5 bases; nucleotides not matched to a gene: 5. CDR3 length equals 15 residues. The DNA for the CDR3 is TGTGCCAGCAGCCCGACTAGCGGGGTCAACAATGAGCAGTTCTTC. Residues: CASSPTSGVNNEQFF.

This clonotype has only a few counts. The rearrangement uses TRBV4-1 and TRBJ2-5; D not certain. The CDR3 length is 14 residues. CDR1 and CDR2 from the germline V gene are MGHRA and YSYEKL. V was clipped by 1 base and J by 5 bases, with 11 bases between them. CDR3 region: CASSQVSGTETQYF. CDR3 nucleotides: TGCGCCAGCAGCCAAGTTAGTGGTACCGAGACCCAGTACTTC.

This clonotype occurred many times. The gene calls are TRBV6-2 or TRBV6-3 and TRBJ2-3; D unresolved. Trimming shortened V by 5 bases and J by 7 bases, and 10 bases separated the two germline ends. The CDR3 extends over 12 amino acids. The germline V gene encodes CDR1 MNHEY and CDR2 SVGEGT. The CDR3 sequence is CASSHLGNTQYF. The CDR3 region has the DNA TGTGCCAGCAGTCATCTAGGGAATACGCAGTATTTT.

This clonotype was observed a handful of times. The chain is built from TRBV28 and TRBJ1-6; D is unresolved. The CDR3 has 16 amino acids. V lost 2 bases, J lost 4 bases, and 12 bases lay in between. Per germline, CDR1 MDHEN and CDR2 SYDVKM. CDR3 sequence (DNA): TGTGCCAGCAGTTTAGGACCACTGGGATATAATTCACCCCTCCACTTT. As protein: CASSLGPLGYNSPLHF.